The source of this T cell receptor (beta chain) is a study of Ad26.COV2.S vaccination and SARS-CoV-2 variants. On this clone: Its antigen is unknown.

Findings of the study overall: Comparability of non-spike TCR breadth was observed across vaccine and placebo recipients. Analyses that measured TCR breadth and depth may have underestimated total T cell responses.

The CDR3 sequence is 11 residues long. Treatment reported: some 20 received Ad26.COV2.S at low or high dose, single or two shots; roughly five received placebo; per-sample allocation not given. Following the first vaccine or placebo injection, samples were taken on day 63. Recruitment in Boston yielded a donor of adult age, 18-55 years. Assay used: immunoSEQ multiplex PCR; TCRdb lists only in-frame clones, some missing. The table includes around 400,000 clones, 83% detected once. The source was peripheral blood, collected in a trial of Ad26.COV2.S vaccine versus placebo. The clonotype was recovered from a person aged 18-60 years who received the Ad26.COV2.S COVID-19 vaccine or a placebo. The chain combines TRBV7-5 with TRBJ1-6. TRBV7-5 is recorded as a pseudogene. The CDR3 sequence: CARSSDSPLHF. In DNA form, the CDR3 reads TGTGCCAGAAGCTCCGATTCACCCCTCCACTTT.